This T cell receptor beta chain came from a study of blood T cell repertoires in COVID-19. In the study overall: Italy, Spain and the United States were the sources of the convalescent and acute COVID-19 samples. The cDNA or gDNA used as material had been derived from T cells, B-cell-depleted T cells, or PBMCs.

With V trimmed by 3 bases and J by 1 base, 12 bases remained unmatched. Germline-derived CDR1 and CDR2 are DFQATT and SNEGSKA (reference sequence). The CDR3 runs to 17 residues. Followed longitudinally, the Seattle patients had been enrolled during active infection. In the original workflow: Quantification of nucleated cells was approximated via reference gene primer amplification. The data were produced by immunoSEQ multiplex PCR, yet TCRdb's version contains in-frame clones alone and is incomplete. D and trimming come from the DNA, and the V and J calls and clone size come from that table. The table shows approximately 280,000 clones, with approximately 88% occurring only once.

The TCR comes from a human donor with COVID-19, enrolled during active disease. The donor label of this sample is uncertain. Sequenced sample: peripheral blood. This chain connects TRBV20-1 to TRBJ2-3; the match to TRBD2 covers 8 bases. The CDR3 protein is CSASKAGATEGTDTQYF. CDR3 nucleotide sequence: TGCAGTGCTAGTAAAGCGGGAGCGACGGAGGGCACAGATACGCAGTATTTT.